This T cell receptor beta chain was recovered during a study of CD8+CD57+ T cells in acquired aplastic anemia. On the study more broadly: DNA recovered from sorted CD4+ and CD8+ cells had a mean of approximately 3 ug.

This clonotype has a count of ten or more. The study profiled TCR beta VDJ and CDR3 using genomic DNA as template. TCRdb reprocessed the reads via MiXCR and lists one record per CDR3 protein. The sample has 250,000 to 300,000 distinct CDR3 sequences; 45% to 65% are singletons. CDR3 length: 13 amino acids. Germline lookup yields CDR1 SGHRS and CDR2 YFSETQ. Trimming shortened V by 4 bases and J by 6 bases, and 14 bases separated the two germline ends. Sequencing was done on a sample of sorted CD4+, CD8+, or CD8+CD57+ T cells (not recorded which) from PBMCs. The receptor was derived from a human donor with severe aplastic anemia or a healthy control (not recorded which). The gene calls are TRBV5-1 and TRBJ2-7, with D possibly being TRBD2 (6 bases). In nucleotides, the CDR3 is TGCGCCAGCAGCCCCGGGGGAGCTGGCGAGCAGTACTTC. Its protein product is CASSPGGAGEQYF.